This T cell receptor (beta chain) was sequenced during a study of cytomegalovirus exposure and HLA in healthy donors. Whole-study context: Of the donors genotyped, 300 to 500 in all, around 76% fell in the Caucasian-associated ancestry cluster.

Study outcomes and limitations: TCR beta V segments were, for the most part, productive about 87% or about 30% of the time in an earlier analysis.

The germline gives CDR1 SGHTA, CDR2 FQGNSA. The V end was cut by 5 bases, the J end by 6 bases, with 13 bases between. The CDR3 contains 13 residues. PCR employed 60 Vbeta and 13 Jbeta primers. Only in-frame clones appear in the TCRdb table, and some are missing; sequencing was by immunoSEQ multiplex PCR. Altogether about 130,000 clones are present, 17% being singletons, with the ten largest covering approximately 2.9%. All donors participated as healthy donors of bone marrow. This clone was seen once. Antigen unknown. This receptor was taken from a female donor in good health and CMV-seropositive. The rearrangement links TRBV7-2 to TRBJ1-1; D may be TRBD1 (6 bases). Sequencing was done on a sample of PBMCs. CDR3 protein: CASSATRGSEAFF. CDR3 nucleotides: TGTGCCAGCAGCGCCACCAGGGGATCTGAAGCTTTCTTT. The full variable domain, completed using reference TRBV7-2 and TRBJ1-1, is GAGVSQSPSNKVTEKGKDVELRCDPISGHTALYWYRQSLGQGLEFLIYFQGNSAPDKSGLPSDRFSAERTGGSVSTLTIQRTQQEDSAVYLCASSATRGSEAFFGQGTRLTVV.